The TCR beta chain described here comes from a study of cytomegalovirus exposure and HLA in healthy donors. Both 60 Vbeta primers and 13 Jbeta primers went into the PCR. Libraries were prepared by immunoSEQ multiplex PCR; TCRdb keeps only in-frame clonotypes and omits some of them. The table has some 190,000 clones, 76% seen once. V lost 4 bases to trimming and J lost 2 bases; unmatched junction nucleotides: 8. The CDR3 runs 15 residues. This clone was counted only a few times. The gene calls are TRBV23-1 and TRBJ2-7; 7 bases are a match to TRBD1. TRBV23-1 is classed as an ORF, of uncertain function. The sample consisted of PBMCs. This TCR came from a man aged 18 to 30 in good health and CMV-seronegative. CDR3 bases: TGCGCCAGCAGTCTTGGGCACAGGGGTACCTACGAGCAGTACTTC. Residues: CASSLGHRGTYEQYF.